Below, one T cell receptor beta chain is given with its context. Its antigen remains unknown. The source of the sample is a study of T cell repertoires in cytomegalovirus infection. Whole-study findings and limits: It was HLA-C-restricted CMV-specific TCR beta clonotypes that dominated the response ex vivo.

Each CDR3 protein gets one entry after TCRdb re-called the reads with MiXCR. The table has 400,000 or so distinct CDR3 sequences, approximately 31% seen once. The CDR3 spans 14 residues. The J segment lost 6 bases and the V segment lost 2 bases, leaving 7 bases of the junction unmatched. Germline loops: CDR1 SGHNT, CDR2 YYREEE (reference sequence). This receptor was taken from a human donor in good health (CMV status not recorded). Some clones in this sample may be carry-over from other donors' samples. Sequencing was done on a sample of PBMCs. The chain is built from TRBV5-4 and TRBJ2-7, with 8 bases aligning to TRBD1. The CDR3: CASSFTRQGSEQYF. CDR3 coding DNA: TGTGCCAGCAGCTTCACAAGACAGGGGAGCGAGCAGTACTTC.